The rows below give T cell receptor beta chains drawn from one sample of a study of shared clonotypes between healthy human individuals. Assay used: immunoSEQ multiplex PCR; TCRdb lists only in-frame clones, some missing. The sample carries 780,000 or so clones, approximately 77% recorded once. The sequenced sample was memory CD4+ T cells sorted from blood. Every receptor here comes from a woman between 25 and 40 years old in good health. CDR3s include the opening cysteine and the closing phenylalanine or tryptophan. The D gene is left open where the match is weak. Clone size is stated in some rows and not others, as once, few, many or a class when expanded.

cdr3_aa	cdr3_nt	j_call	v_call	d_call	clone_size
CASSAVTDTQYF	TGTGCCAGCAGCGCGGTTACAGATACGCAGTATTTT	TRBJ2-3	TRBV9	NA	NA
CASSHRPGQGALKPQHF	TGTGCCAGCAGTCATCGACCGGGACAGGGGGCTCTGAAGCCCCAGCATTTT	TRBJ1-5	TRBV28	TRBD1	NA
CASSLLYTGELFF	TGTGCCAGCAGCTTACTTTACACCGGGGAGCTGTTTTTT	TRBJ2-2	TRBV7-9	NA	NA
CASRDFNYGYTF	TGTGCCAGCAGGGATTTTAACTATGGCTACACCTTC	TRBJ1-2	TRBV6-5	NA	NA
CASRRERAGDTQYF	TGTGCCAGCCGTAGGGAGCGAGCGGGAGATACGCAGTATTTT	TRBJ2-3	TRBV6-1	NA	NA
CASSDSASGSKGMNEQFF	TGTGCCAGCAGTGATAGTGCTAGCGGGAGTAAGGGTATGAATGAGCAGTTCTTC	TRBJ2-1	TRBV25-1	TRBD2	few
CASSFSGAYEQYF	TGTGCCAGCAGCTTCTCCGGGGCCTACGAGCAGTACTTC	TRBJ2-7	TRBV7-3	NA	NA
CASSLIGQGETEAFF	TGTGCCAGCAGCTTGATTGGACAGGGGGAAACTGAAGCTTTCTTT	TRBJ1-1	TRBV5-8	TRBD1	NA
CASSSHGTGAYEQYF	TGTGCCAGCAGTTCCCACGGGACAGGGGCCTACGAGCAGTACTTC	TRBJ2-7	TRBV28	TRBD1	few
CASRGAYSGNTIYF	TGTGCCAGCCGCGGGGCCTACTCTGGAAACACCATATATTTT	TRBJ1-3	TRBV6-5	NA	many
CASSLGQQSGGYTF	TGCGCCAGCAGCTTGGGACAGCAATCGGGAGGCTACACCTTC	TRBJ1-2	TRBV5-1	NA	NA
CASSPGGDGYTF	TGTGCCAGCTCACCGGGGGGCGATGGCTACACCTTC	TRBJ1-2	TRBV18	NA	NA
CASSSTSGSGNEQYF	TGTGCCAGCTCAAGCACTAGCGGGAGCGGGAACGAGCAGTACTTC	TRBJ2-7	TRBV18	TRBD2	many
CASSSWTGDTEAFF	TGTGCCAGCAGTTCCTGGACAGGAGACACTGAAGCTTTCTTT	TRBJ1-1	TRBV27	TRBD1	NA
CASSPTGSGADTQYF	TGTGCCAGCAGTCCGACAGGGTCCGGCGCAGATACGCAGTATTTT	TRBJ2-3	TRBV7-9	TRBD1	NA
CASGLGVQEQYF	TGTGCTAGTGGTTTGGGGGTGCAGGAGCAGTACTTC	TRBJ2-7	TRBV12-5	NA	NA
CASSRQETQYF	TGTGCCAGCAGCCGCCAAGAGACCCAGTACTTC	TRBJ2-5	TRBV7-2	NA	NA
CASSLSVRGNLWHF	TGTGCCAGCAGCTTGTCGGTGCGGGGCAACTTATGGCATTTT	TRBJ1-5	TRBV7-8	NA	many
CAWSGFGQSLGGSGNTIYF	TGTGCCTGGAGTGGGTTCGGGCAGTCACTAGGAGGCTCTGGAAACACCATATATTTT	TRBJ1-3	TRBV30	NA	NA
CASSLLATDNEQFF	TGCGCCAGCAGCTTGTTAGCGACTGACAATGAGCAGTTCTTC	TRBJ2-1	TRBV5-1	NA	few
CASSSDSSSYNEQFF	TGCGCCAGCAGCTCCGACTCGAGCTCCTACAATGAGCAGTTCTTC	TRBJ2-1	TRBV5-1	NA	many
CASSLGQGTDTQYF	TGTGCCAGCAGCTTAGGACAGGGCACAGATACGCAGTATTTT	TRBJ2-3	TRBV7-9	NA	NA
CASSVGGQGAREQYF	TGTGCCAGCAGTGTAGGCGGACAGGGGGCGCGCGAGCAGTACTTC	TRBJ2-7	TRBV2	TRBD1	NA
CASSSLLRGLAKNIQYF	TGTGCCAGCAGTTCGCTACTCCGAGGGTTAGCCAAAAACATTCAGTACTTC	TRBJ2-4	TRBV27	NA	NA
CASSLGVSNQPQHF	TGTGCCAGCAGTTTAGGGGTCAGCAATCAGCCCCAGCATTTT	TRBJ1-5	TRBV28	NA	NA
CASSLEAFGGYTF	TGTGCCAGCAGCTTAGAGGCCTTTGGAGGCTACACCTTC	TRBJ1-2	TRBV7-9	NA	NA
CATSREPGNQPQHF	TGTGCCACCAGCAGAGAGCCAGGGAATCAGCCCCAGCATTTT	TRBJ1-5	TRBV15	NA	NA
CASSLRTGGRGPSGNTIYF	TGCGCCAGCAGCCTTCGGACAGGGGGAAGGGGCCCGTCTGGAAACACCATATATTTT	TRBJ1-3	TRBV4-1	TRBD1	NA
CASCENTGELFF	TGTGCCAGCTGTGAGAACACCGGGGAGCTGTTTTTT	TRBJ2-2	TRBV18	NA	once
CASGQGLGEPQHF	TGCGCCAGCGGACAGGGCCTTGGGGAGCCCCAGCATTTT	TRBJ1-5	TRBV5-1	TRBD1	NA
CASSWEGSTFTPQHF	TGTGCCAGCAGCTGGGAAGGCTCCACCTTTACGCCCCAGCATTTT	TRBJ1-5	TRBV5-6	NA	NA
CASSLTSSGASSYNEQFF	TGTGCCAGCAGCTTAACATCTAGCGGGGCGAGCTCCTACAATGAGCAGTTCTTC	TRBJ2-1	TRBV7-9	TRBD2	NA
CASSSGTAGTGELFF	TGTGCCAGCAGTAGCGGGACAGCGGGCACCGGGGAGCTGTTTTTT	TRBJ2-2	TRBV6-5	NA	NA
CASSASGAGETQYF	TGTGCCAGCAGTGCCTCAGGGGCCGGGGAGACCCAGTACTTC	TRBJ2-5	TRBV6-1	NA	NA
CASSISQAGSETQYF	TGTGCCAGTAGTATATCCCAGGCGGGGAGTGAGACCCAGTACTTC	TRBJ2-5	TRBV19	NA	NA
CASSPRTSGKGELFF	TGTGCCAGCTCACCTCGGACTAGCGGGAAGGGGGAGCTGTTTTTT	TRBJ2-2	TRBV18	TRBD2	NA
CASSRLPAGEYGYTF	TGTGCCAGCAGTCGTCTCCCGGCAGGGGAATATGGCTACACCTTC	TRBJ1-2	TRBV6-1	NA	NA
CASRRGQLSTEAFF	TGTGCCAGCAGGAGGGGGCAGCTTTCCACTGAAGCTTTCTTT	TRBJ1-1	TRBV2	TRBD1	few
CASNSQGGLGGNQPQHF	TGTGCCAGTAATAGCCAAGGGGGACTTGGGGGCAATCAGCCCCAGCATTTT	TRBJ1-5	TRBV19	NA	NA
CASSWEGQQFF	TGTGCCAGCAGTTGGGAGGGCCAGCAGTTCTTC	TRBJ2-1	TRBV6-6	TRBD2	NA
CASSYGSSGIEQYF	TGTGCCAGCAGTTACGGTTCTAGCGGGATCGAGCAGTACTTC	TRBJ2-7	TRBV6-5	TRBD2	NA
CASSQVQSPKETQYF	TGCGCCAGCAGCCAAGTACAGAGCCCAAAAGAGACCCAGTACTTC	TRBJ2-5	TRBV4-1	NA	NA
CASKGGAANTGELFF	TGTGCCAGCAAGGGTGGGGCAGCCAACACCGGGGAGCTGTTTTTT	TRBJ2-2	TRBV2	NA	few
CAIRDTRANTEAFF	TGTGCCATCAGGGATACCAGGGCCAACACTGAAGCTTTCTTT	TRBJ1-1	TRBV10-3	NA	NA
CASSLEEGARGYTF	TGTGCCAGCAGCTTGGAGGAGGGGGCCCGTGGCTACACCTTC	TRBJ1-2	TRBV5-6	TRBD1	NA
CAWSEDPGYIQYF	TGTGCCTGGAGTGAGGACCCCGGGTACATTCAGTACTTC	TRBJ2-4	TRBV30	NA	NA
CSVGGRGRYEQYF	TGCAGCGTTGGGGGCAGGGGGCGATACGAGCAGTACTTC	TRBJ2-7	TRBV29-1	TRBD1	NA
CASSLGWTDRRRTGELFF	TGCGCCAGCAGCTTGGGGTGGACAGACAGGCGACGGACCGGGGAGCTGTTTTTT	TRBJ2-2	TRBV5-1	NA	NA
CATWDRVFYGYTF	TGTGCCACCTGGGACAGGGTCTTCTATGGCTACACCTTC	TRBJ1-2	TRBV19	TRBD1	NA
CASSESLRGKQEGYEQYF	TGTGCCAGCAGTGAATCTTTGCGGGGGAAACAGGAAGGCTACGAGCAGTACTTC	TRBJ2-7	TRBV25-1	TRBD2	NA
CASSQDVAGLLANYGYTF	TGTGCCAGCAGCCAAGATGTTGCCGGCCTCCTAGCTAACTATGGCTACACCTTC	TRBJ1-2	TRBV4-2	NA	NA